This TCR beta chain derives from a study of regulatory T cells in long-lasting Graves disease. About the study: To qualify as persistent, Graves' disease required over 5 years of antithyroid drugs with positive TSH receptor antibodies. Notes on the study in general: A greater number of public clonotypes (around 3,000) was shared by persistent patients than by new patients (around 1,000).

This clonotype was found many times. As yet, its antigen is unknown. Described time point: persistent/refractory GD, antithyroid drugs over 5 years with positive TRAb. With RNA extracted from PBMCs as input, the TCR library was made. Patients with Graves' disease were diagnosed by American Thyroid Association guidelines. Losses at the gene ends were 5 bases for V and 5 bases for J; bases not matched to a gene: 5. From germline, CDR1 is DFQATT and CDR2 SNEGSKA (reference sequence). This CDR3 comprises 12 residues. Assembly of TCR beta libraries relied on iRepertoire HTBI primers together with Arm-PCR of CDR3 regions. A single record per CDR3 protein comes from TCRdb applying MiXCR to the multiplex PCR reads. The sample contains roughly 500,000 distinct CDR3 sequences, approximately 21% of which appear only once.

This specimen consisted of peripheral blood mononuclear cells (PBMCs), obtained when the disease was refractory, from a patient treated with antithyroid drugs. V and J are TRBV20-1 and TRBJ2-5; 7 nucleotides match TRBD1. This TCR was sampled from a female donor with Graves disease. CDR3 DNA: TGCAGTGCTCATGACAGGGTGGAGACCCAGTACTTC. Amino acids: CSAHDRVETQYF.